This is a list of T cell receptor beta chains from one sample in a study of blood T cell repertoires in COVID-19. Clones were sequenced by immunoSEQ multiplex PCR, and TCRdb holds only the in-frame ones, with some missing. The table lists about 26,000 clones, around 89% of them singletons. Material: peripheral blood. These receptors all come from a man between 65 and 79 years old with acute or convalescent COVID-19. CDR3s include the opening cysteine and the closing phenylalanine or tryptophan. The order of the fields is D gene, J gene, clone size, V gene, CDR3 DNA, CDR3 protein. The D gene is left open where the match is weak. Clone size is not always given. Where it is, it says once, few, many or a class for expanded clones.

D: .
J: TRBJ1-1
size: .
V: TRBV6-5
DNA: TGTGCCAGCAGTTATAGCACTGAAGCTTTCTTT
CDR3: CASSYSTEAFF

D: .
J: TRBJ2-3
size: .
V: TRBV7-2
DNA: TGTGCCAGCAGCTTAGCCAGGGCAGATACGCAGTATTTT
CDR3: CASSLARADTQYF

D: TRBD1
J: TRBJ2-1
size: once
V: TRBV18
DNA: TGTGCCAGCTCACTGGGGACAGGGGGCCACAATGAGCAGTTCTTC
CDR3: CASSLGTGGHNEQFF

D: TRBD1
J: TRBJ1-1
size: .
V: TRBV9
DNA: TGTGCCAGCAGCCCCTGGGGACAGGGGAACACTGAAGCTTTCTTT
CDR3: CASSPWGQGNTEAFF

D: .
J: TRBJ1-1
size: .
V: TRBV21-1
DNA: TGTGCCACTCGCTTTGAGGGTATGAACACTGAAGCTTTCTTT
CDR3: CATRFEGMNTEAFF

D: .
J: TRBJ2-7
size: .
V: TRBV19
DNA: TGTGCCAGTAGTATAGGCGGGACTCGAACCTACGAGCAGTACTTC
CDR3: CASSIGGTRTYEQYF

D: TRBD2
J: TRBJ2-1
size: .
V: TRBV5-4
DNA: TGTGCCAGCAGCCGTGGAAGCGGGGATACCTACAATGAGCAGTTCTTC
CDR3: CASSRGSGDTYNEQFF

D: TRBD2
J: TRBJ2-3
size: .
V: TRBV6-2/TRBV6-3
DNA: TGTGCCAGCAGTTATCTAGCGGGAGTGGCAGATACGCAGTATTTT
CDR3: CASSYLAGVADTQYF

D: TRBD1
J: TRBJ1-6
size: .
V: TRBV7-8
DNA: TGTGCCAGCAGCTTAAAAGAGACAGGGGCTTCACCCCTCCACTTT
CDR3: CASSLKETGASPLHF

D: .
J: TRBJ1-6
size: .
V: TRBV2
DNA: TGTGCCAGCAACCGGGGGGCTAATTCACCCCTCCACTTT
CDR3: CASNRGANSPLHF

D: .
J: TRBJ2-7
size: .
V: TRBV21-1
DNA: TGTGCCAGCAGCAAAGAGCTAGCGGAGAGCTCCTACGAGCAGTACTTC
CDR3: CASSKELAESSYEQYF

D: TRBD2
J: TRBJ2-2
size: .
V: TRBV2
DNA: TGTGCCAGCCAACTAGCGGGAGGGCCGAGGGGCGGGGAGCTGTTTTTT
CDR3: CASQLAGGPRGGELFF

D: TRBD1
J: TRBJ1-4
size: .
V: TRBV4-1
DNA: TGCGCCAGCAGCCAAGATCACGAAGTCTCCGGGACAGGGGAGCGTGAAAAACTGTTTTTT
CDR3: CASSQDHEVSGTGEREKLFF

D: .
J: TRBJ2-7
size: .
V: TRBV2
DNA: TGTGCCAGCAGCGTCCAGACCTACGAGCAGTACTTC
CDR3: CASSVQTYEQYF

D: .
J: TRBJ1-2
size: once
V: TRBV24-1
DNA: TGTGCCACCATGGGGGAGGGGGACTATGGCTACACCTTC
CDR3: CATMGEGDYGYTF